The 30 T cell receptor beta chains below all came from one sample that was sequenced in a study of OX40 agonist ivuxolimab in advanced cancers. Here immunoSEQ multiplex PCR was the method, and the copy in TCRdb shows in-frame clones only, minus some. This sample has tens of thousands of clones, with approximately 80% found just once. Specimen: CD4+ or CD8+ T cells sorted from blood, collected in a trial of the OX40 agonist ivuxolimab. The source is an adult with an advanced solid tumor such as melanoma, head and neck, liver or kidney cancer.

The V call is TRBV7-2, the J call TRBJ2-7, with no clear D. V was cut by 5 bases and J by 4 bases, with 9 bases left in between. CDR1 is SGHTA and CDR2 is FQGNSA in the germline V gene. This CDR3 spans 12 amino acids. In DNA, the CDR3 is TGTGCCAGCAGCCCCAACGGTTACGAGCAGTACTTC. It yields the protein CASSPNGYEQYF. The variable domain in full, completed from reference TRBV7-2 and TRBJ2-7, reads GAGVSQSPSNKVTEKGKDVELRCDPISGHTALYWYRQSLGQGLEFLIYFQGNSAPDKSGLPSDRFSAERTGGSVSTLTIQRTQQEDSAVYLCASSPNGYEQYFGPGTRLTVT.

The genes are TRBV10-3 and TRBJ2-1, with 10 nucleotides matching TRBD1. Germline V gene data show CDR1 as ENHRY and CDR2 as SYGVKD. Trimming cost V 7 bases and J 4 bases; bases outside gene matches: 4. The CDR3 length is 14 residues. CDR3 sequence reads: CAITGTGEYNEQFF. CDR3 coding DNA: TGTGCCATCACAGGGACAGGGGAGTACAATGAGCAGTTCTTC.

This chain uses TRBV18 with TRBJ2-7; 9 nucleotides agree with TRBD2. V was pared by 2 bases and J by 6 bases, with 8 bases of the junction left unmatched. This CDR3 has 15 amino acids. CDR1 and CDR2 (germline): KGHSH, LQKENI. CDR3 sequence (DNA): TGTGCCAGCTCACCAGCGGGGGGGCCAGGGTCCGAGCAGTACTTC. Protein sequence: CASSPAGGPGSEQYF.

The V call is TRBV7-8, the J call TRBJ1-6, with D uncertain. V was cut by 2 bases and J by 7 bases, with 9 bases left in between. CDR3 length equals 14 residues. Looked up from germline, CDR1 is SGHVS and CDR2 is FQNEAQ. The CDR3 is CASSLRLPNSPLHF. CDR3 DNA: TGTGCCAGCAGCTTACGTCTACCCAATTCACCCCTCCACTTT.

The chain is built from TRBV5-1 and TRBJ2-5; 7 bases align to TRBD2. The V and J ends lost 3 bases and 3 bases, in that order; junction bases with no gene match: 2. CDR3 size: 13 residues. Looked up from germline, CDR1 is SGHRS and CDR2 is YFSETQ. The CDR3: CASSSGGEETQYF. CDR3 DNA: TGCGCCAGCAGCTCTGGGGGGGAAGAGACCCAGTACTTC.

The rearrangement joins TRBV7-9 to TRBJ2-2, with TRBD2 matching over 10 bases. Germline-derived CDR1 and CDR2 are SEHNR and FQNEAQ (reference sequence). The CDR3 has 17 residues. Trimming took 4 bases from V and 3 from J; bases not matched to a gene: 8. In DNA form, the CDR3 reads TGTGCCAGCAGCTCTCCCGGGACTAGCGTGGACACCGGGGAGCTGTTTTTT. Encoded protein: CASSSPGTSVDTGELFF.

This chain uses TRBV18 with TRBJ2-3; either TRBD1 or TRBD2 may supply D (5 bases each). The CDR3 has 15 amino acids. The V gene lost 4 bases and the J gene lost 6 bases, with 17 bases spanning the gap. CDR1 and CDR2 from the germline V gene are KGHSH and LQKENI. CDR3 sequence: CASSLIYGTSDTQYF. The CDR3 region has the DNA TGTGCCAGCTCACTAATTTACGGGACCTCGGATACGCAGTATTTT.

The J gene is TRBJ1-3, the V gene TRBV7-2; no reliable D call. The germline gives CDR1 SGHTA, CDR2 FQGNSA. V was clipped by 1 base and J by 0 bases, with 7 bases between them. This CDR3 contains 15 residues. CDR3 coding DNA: TGTGCCAGCAGCTTAGGTCGCCTCTCTGGAAACACCATATATTTT. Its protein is CASSLGRLSGNTIYF.

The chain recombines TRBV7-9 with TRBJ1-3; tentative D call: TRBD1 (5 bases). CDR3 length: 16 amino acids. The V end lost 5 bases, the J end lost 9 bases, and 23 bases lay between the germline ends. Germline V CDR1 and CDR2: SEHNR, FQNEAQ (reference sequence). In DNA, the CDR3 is TGTGCCAGCAGCCGACCGACAGACTCTCTGGGGGGCACCATATATTTT. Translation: CASSRPTDSLGGTIYF.

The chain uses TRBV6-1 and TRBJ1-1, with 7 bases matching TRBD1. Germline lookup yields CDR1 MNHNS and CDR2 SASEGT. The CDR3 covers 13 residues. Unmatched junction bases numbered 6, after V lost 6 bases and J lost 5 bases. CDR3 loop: CASRTGVLTEAFF. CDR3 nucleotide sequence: TGTGCCAGCAGAACAGGGGTATTGACTGAAGCTTTCTTT.

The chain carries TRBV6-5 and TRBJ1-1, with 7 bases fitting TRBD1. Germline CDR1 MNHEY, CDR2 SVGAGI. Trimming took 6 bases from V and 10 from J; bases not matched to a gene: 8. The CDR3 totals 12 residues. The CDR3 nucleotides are TGTGCCAGCAGGGGACGACAGGGTCCAGCTTTCTTT. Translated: CASRGRQGPAFF.

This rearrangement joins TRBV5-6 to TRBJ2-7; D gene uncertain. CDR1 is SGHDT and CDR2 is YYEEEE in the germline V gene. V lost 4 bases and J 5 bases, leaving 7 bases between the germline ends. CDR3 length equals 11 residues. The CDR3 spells CASSHVDEQYF. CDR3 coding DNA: TGTGCCAGCAGCCACGTCGACGAGCAGTACTTC.

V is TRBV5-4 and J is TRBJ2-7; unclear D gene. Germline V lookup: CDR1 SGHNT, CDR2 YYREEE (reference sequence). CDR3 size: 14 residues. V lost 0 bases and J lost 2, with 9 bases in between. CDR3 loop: CASSLGGETYEQYF. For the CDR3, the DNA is TGTGCCAGCAGCTTGGGAGGAGAGACCTACGAGCAGTACTTC.

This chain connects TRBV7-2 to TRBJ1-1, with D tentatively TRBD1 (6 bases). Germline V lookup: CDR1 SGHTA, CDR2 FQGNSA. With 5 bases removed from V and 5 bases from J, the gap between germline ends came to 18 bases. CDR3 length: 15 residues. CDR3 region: CASSIFGRGETEAFF. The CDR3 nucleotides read TGTGCCAGCAGCATATTCGGGAGGGGGGAGACTGAAGCTTTCTTT. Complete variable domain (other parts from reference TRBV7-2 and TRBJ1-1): GAGVSQSPSNKVTEKGKDVELRCDPISGHTALYWYRQSLGQGLEFLIYFQGNSAPDKSGLPSDRFSAERTGGSVSTLTIQRTQQEDSAVYLCASSIFGRGETEAFFGQGTRLTVV.

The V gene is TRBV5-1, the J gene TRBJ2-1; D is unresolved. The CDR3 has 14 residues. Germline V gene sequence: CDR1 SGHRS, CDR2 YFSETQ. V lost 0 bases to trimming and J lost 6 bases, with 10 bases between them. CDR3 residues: CASSLVSGRNEQFF. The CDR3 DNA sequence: TGCGCCAGCAGCTTGGTTTCCGGACGCAATGAGCAGTTCTTC.

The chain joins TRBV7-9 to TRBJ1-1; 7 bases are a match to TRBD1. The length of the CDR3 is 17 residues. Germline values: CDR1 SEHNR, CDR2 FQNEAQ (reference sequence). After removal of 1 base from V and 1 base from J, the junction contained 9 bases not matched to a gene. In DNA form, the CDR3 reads TGTGCCAGCAGCTTAGGGGTAGCCGGGACAGAGAACACTGAAGCTTTCTTT. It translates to CASSLGVAGTENTEAFF.

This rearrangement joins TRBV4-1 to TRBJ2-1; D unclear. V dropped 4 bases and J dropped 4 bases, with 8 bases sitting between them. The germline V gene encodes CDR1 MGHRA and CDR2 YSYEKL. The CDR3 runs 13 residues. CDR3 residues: CASSRVLYNEQFF. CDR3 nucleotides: TGCGCCAGCAGCCGCGTCCTTTACAATGAGCAGTTCTTC.

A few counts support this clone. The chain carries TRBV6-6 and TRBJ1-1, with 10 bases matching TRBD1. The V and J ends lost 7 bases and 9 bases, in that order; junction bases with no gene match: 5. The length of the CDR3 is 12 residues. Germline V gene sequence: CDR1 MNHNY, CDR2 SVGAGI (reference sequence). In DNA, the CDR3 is TGTGCCAGCAATCGACAGGGGGCGCAAGCTTTCTTT. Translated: CASNRQGAQAFF.

The CDR3 sequence: CASSQGLGKKYF. CDR3 in DNA: TGCGCCAGCAGCCAAGGGTTGGGCAAGAAGTACTTC. The chain joins TRBV4-3 to TRBJ2-7; D gene uncertain. There are 12 residues in the CDR3. Germline V CDR1 and CDR2: LGHNA, YSLEER. The ends were cut back, 1 base at V and 11 bases at J, with 12 bases in the middle.

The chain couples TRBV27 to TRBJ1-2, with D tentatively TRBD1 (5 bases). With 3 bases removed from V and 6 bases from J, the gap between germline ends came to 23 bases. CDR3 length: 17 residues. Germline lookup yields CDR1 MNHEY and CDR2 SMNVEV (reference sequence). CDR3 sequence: CASSFAGHQPTGHGYTF. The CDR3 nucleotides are TGTGCCAGCAGTTTTGCAGGGCACCAGCCCACCGGTCATGGCTACACCTTC.

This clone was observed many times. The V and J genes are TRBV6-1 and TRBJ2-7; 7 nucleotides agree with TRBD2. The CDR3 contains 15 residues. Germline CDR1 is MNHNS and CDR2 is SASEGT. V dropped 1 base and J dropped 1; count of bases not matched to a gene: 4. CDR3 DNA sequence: TGTGCCAGCAGTGAAGGGGGGGGATTTTCCTACGAGCAGTACTTC. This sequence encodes CASSEGGGFSYEQYF.

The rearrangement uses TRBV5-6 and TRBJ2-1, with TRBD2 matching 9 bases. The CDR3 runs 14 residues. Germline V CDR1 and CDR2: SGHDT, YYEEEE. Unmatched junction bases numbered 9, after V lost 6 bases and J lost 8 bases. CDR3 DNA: TGTGCCAGCAAATGGCGGGGGGGCCTCGATGAGCAGTTCTTC. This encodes CASKWRGGLDEQFF.

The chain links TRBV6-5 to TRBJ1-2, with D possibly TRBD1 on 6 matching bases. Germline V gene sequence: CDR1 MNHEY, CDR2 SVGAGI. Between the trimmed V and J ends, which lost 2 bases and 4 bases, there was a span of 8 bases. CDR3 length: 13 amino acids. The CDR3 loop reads CASSYGDTYGYTF. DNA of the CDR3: TGTGCCAGCAGTTACGGGGACACCTATGGCTACACCTTC.

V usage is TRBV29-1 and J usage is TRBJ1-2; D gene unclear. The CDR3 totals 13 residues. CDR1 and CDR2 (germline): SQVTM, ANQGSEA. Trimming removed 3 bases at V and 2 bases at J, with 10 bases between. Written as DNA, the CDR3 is TGCAGCGTTGATAGGAGCCAGAACTATGGCTACACCTTC. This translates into CSVDRSQNYGYTF.

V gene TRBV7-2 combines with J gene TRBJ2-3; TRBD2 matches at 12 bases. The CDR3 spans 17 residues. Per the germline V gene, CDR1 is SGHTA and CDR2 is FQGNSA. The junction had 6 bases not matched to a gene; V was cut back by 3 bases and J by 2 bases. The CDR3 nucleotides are TGTGCCAGCAGCTTGACTAGCGGGGGAGGAGACACAGATACGCAGTATTTT. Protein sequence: CASSLTSGGGDTDTQYF.

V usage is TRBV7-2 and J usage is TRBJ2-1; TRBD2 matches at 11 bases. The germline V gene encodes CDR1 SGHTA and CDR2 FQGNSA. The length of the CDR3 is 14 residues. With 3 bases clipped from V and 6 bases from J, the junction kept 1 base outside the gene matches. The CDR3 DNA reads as TGTGCCAGCAGCTTTAGCGGGGGGGCCAATGAGCAGTTCTTC. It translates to CASSFSGGANEQFF.

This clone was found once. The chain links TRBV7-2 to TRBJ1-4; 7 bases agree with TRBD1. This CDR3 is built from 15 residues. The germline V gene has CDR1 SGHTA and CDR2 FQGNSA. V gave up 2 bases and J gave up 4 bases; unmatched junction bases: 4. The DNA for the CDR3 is TGTGCCAGCAGCTTAACGGGACAGAGTAATGAAAAACTGTTTTTT. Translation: CASSLTGQSNEKLFF.

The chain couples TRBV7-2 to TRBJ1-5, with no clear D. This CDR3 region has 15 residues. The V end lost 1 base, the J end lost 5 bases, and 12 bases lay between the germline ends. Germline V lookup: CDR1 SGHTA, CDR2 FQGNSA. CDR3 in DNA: TGTGCCAGCAGCTTAGGGGTACAAACGGATCAGCCCCAGCATTTT. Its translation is CASSLGVQTDQPQHF. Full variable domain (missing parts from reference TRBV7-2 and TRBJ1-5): GAGVSQSPSNKVTEKGKDVELRCDPISGHTALYWYRQSLGQGLEFLIYFQGNSAPDKSGLPSDRFSAERTGGSVSTLTIQRTQQEDSAVYLCASSLGVQTDQPQHFGDGTRLSIL.

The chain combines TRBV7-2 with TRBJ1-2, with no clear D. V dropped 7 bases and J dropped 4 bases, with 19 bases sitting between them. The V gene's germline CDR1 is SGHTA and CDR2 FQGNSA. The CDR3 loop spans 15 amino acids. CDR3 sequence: CASKPSRTTGYGYTF. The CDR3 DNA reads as TGTGCCAGCAAACCTTCCAGGACGACCGGCTATGGCTACACCTTC. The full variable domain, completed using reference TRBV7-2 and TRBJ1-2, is GAGVSQSPSNKVTEKGKDVELRCDPISGHTALYWYRQSLGQGLEFLIYFQGNSAPDKSGLPSDRFSAERTGGSVSTLTIQRTQQEDSAVYLCASKPSRTTGYGYTFGSGTRLTVV.

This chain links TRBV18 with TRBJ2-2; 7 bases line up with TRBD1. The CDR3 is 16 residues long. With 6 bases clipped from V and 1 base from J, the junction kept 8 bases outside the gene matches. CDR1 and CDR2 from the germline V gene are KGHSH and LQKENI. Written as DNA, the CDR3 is TGTGCCAGCTCCTTAGACAGGGACCAGAACACCGGGGAGCTGTTTTTT. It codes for CASSLDRDQNTGELFF.